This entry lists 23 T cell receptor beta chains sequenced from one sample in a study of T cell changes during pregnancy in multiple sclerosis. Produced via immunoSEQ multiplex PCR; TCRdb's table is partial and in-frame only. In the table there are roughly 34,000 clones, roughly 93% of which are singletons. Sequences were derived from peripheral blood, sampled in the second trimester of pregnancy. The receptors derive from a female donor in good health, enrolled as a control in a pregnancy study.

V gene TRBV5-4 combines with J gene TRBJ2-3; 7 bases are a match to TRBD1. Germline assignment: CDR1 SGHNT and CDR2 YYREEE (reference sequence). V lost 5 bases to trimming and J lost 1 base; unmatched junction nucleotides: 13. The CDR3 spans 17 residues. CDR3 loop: CASRKTRQGGGTDTQYF. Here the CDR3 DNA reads TGTGCCAGCAGGAAGACTCGACAGGGCGGCGGCACAGATACGCAGTATTTT.

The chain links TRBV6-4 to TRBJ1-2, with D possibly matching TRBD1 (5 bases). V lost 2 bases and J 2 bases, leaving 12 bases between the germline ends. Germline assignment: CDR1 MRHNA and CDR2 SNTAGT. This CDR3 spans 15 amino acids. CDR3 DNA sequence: TGTGCCAGCAGTGACGGAGACGGGGGAAACTATGGCTACACCTTC. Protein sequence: CASSDGDGGNYGYTF.

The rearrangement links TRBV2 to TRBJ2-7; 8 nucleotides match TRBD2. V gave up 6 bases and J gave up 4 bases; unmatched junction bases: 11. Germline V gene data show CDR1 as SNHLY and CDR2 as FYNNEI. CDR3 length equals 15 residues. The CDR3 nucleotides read TGTGCCAGCAGGACTCCCCAGCGGGAGCGATACGAGCAGTACTTC. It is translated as CASRTPQRERYEQYF.

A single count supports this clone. CDR3 DNA: TGCGCCAGCAGTGAGTCGGGACAGGGCAATCAGCCCCAGCATTTT. Translation: CASSESGQGNQPQHF. V gene TRBV10-2 combines with J gene TRBJ1-5, with TRBD1 matching over 8 bases. The trim removed 0 bases at V and 2 bases at J, leaving 0 bases unmatched. This CDR3 region has 15 residues. Germline CDR1 is WSHSY and CDR2 is SAAADI.

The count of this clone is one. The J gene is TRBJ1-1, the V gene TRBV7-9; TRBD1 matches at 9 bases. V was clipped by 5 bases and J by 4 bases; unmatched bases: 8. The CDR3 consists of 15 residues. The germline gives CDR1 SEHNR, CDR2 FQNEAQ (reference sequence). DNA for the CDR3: TGTGCCAGCAGCGACCGGGACAGGGTCGTCACTGAAGCTTTCTTT. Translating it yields CASSDRDRVVTEAFF.

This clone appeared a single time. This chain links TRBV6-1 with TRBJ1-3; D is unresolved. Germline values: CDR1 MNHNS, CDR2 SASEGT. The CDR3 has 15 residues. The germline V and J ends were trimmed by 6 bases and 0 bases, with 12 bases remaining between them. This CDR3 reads CASSLTTSSGNTIYF. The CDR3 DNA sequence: TGTGCCAGCAGCCTAACCACGAGCTCTGGAAACACCATATATTTT.

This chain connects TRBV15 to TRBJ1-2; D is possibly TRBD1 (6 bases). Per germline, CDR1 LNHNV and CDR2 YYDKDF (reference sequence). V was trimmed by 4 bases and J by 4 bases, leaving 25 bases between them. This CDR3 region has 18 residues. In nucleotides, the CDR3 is TGTGCCACCAGCACCCTGAGGGGGTTCGGCCAGCCTGGCTATGGCTACACCTTC. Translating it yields CATSTLRGFGQPGYGYTF.

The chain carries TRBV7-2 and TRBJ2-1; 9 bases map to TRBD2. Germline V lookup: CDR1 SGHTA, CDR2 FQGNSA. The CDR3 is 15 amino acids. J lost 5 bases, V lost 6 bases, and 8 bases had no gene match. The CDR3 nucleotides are TGTGCCAGCAGGCAGCGGGGGGCTCTAAACAATGAGCAGTTCTTC. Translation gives CASRQRGALNNEQFF.

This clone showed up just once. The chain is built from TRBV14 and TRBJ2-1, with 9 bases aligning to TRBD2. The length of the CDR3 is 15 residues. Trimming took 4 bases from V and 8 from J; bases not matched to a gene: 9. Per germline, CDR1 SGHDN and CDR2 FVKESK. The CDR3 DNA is TGTGCCAGCAGCCTGCGGCGGGGGGGCCGAGATGAGCAGTTCTTC. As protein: CASSLRRGGRDEQFF.

The CDR3 DNA reads TGTGCCAGTAAAGACGGGACAGGGTGGTTAGTAGCTTTCTTT. This sequence encodes CASKDGTGWLVAFF. The V gene is TRBV19, the J gene TRBJ1-1, with 9 bases lining up with TRBD1. This CDR3 has 14 amino acids. V shed 7 bases, J shed 10 bases, and the junction held 13 bases outside the gene matches. The V gene's germline CDR1 is LNHDA and CDR2 SQIVND (reference sequence). The full variable domain, completed using reference TRBV19 and TRBJ1-1, is DGGITQSPKYLFRKEGQNVTLSCEQNLNHDAMYWYRQDPGQGLRLIYYSQIVNDFQKGDIAEGYSVSREKKESFPLTVTSAQKNPTAFYLCASKDGTGWLVAFFGQGTRLTVV.

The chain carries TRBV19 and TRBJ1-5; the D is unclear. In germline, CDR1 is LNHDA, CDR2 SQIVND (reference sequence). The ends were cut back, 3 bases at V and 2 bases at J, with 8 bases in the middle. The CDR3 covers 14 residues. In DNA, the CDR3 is TGTGCCAGTAGTATCTTTGAGGGCAATCAGCCCCAGCATTTT. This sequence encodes CASSIFEGNQPQHF. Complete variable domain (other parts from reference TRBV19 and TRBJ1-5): DGGITQSPKYLFRKEGQNVTLSCEQNLNHDAMYWYRQDPGQGLRLIYYSQIVNDFQKGDIAEGYSVSREKKESFPLTVTSAQKNPTAFYLCASSIFEGNQPQHFGDGTRLSIL.

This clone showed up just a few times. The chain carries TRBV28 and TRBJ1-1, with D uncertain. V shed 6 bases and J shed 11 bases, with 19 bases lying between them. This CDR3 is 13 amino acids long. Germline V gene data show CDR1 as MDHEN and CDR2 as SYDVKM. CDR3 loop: CASSQPSQRMAFF. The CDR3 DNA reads TGTGCCAGCAGCCAACCCTCCCAGAGGATGGCTTTCTTT.

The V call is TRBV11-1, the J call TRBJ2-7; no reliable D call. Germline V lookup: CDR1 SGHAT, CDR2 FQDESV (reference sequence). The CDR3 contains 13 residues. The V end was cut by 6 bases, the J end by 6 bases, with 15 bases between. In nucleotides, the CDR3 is TGTGCCAGCAGTCCCACACCCTTCTCCGAGCAGTACTTC. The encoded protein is CASSPTPFSEQYF.

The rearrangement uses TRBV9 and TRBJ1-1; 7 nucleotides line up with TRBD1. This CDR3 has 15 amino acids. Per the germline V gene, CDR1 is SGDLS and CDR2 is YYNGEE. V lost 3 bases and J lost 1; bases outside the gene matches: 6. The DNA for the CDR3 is TGTGCCAGCAGCGCCGTACAGGGGCCGAACACTGAAGCTTTCTTT. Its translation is CASSAVQGPNTEAFF.

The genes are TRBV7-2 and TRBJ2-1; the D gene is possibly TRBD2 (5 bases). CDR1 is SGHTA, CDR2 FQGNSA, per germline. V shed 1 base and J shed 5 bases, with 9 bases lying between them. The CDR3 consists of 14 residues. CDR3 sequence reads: CASSLEMRDNEQFF. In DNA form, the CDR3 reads TGTGCCAGCAGCTTAGAAATGCGGGACAATGAGCAGTTCTTC.

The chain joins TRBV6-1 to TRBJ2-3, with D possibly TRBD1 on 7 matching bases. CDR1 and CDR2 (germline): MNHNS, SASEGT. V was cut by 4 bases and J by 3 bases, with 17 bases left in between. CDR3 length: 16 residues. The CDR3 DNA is TGTGCCAGCAGTGCAGGGGGACCCCGGGGGACAGATACGCAGTATTTT. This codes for CASSAGGPRGTDTQYF.

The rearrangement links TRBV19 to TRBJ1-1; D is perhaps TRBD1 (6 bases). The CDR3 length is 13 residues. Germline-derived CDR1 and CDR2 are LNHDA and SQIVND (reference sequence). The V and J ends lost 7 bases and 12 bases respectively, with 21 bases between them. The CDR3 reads CASTPSRGQGTFF. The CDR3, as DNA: TGTGCCAGTACCCCATCGCGGGGGCAGGGAACTTTCTTT.

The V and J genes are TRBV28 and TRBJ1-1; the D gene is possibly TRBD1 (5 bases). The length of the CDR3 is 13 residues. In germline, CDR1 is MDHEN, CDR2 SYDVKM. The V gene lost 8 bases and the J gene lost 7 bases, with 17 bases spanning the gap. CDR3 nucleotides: TGTGCCAGCTGGGGGGAGCAGGCGATTGAAGCTTTCTTT. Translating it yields CASWGEQAIEAFF.

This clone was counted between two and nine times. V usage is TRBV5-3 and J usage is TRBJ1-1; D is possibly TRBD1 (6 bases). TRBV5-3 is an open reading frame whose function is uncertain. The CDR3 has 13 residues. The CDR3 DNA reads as TGTGCTTATTCCGGGACACTGAACACTGAAGCTTTCTTT. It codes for CAYSGTLNTEAFF.

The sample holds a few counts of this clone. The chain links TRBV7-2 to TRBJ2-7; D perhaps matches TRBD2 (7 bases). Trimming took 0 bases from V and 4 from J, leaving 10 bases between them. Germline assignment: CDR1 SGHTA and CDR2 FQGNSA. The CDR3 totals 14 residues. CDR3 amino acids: CASSLAGGLYEQYF. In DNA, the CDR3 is TGTGCCAGCAGCTTAGCGGGGGGGCTGTACGAGCAGTACTTC.

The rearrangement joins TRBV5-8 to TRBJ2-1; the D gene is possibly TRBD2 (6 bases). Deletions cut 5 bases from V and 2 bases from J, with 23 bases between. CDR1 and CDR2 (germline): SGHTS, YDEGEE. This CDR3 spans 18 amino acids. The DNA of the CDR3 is TGTGCCAGCAGTCCTCAGTGGAATTTGGGGGGTACCTACAATGAGCAGTTCTTC. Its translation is CASSPQWNLGGTYNEQFF.

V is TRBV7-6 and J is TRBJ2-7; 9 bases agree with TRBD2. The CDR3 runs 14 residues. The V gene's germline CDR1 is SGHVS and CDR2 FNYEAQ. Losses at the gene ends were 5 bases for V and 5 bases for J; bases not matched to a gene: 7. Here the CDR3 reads CASSRGGARDEQYF. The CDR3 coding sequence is TGTGCCAGCAGCCGCGGGGGGGCGCGGGACGAGCAGTACTTC. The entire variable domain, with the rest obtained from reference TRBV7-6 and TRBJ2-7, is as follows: GAGVSQSPRYKVTKRGQDVALRCDPISGHVSLYWYRQALGQGPEFLTYFNYEAQQDKSGLPNDRFSAERPEGSISTLTIQRTEQRDSAMYRCASSRGGARDEQYFGPGTRLTVT.

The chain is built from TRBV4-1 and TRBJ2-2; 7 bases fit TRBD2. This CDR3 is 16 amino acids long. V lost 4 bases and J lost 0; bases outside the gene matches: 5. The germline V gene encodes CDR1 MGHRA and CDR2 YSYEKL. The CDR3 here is CASSPAGDSNTGELFF. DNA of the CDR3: TGCGCCAGCAGCCCTGCGGGGGATTCGAACACCGGGGAGCTGTTTTTT.